The clone carrying this TCR beta chain was detected many times. Antigen specificity is unknown. Researchers amplified the TCR beta CDR3 regions from RNA transcripts. Researchers ran a first-round RT-PCR on the TCR CDR3 using the HTBI primer set. TCRdb re-called the multiplex PCR reads with MiXCR, one entry per CDR3 protein. The repertoire has fewer than 400,000 distinct CDR3 sequences, 15% to 17% of them found once; the top ten carry around 30%. The sample is drawn from a study of T cells in Graves' hyperthyroidism and ophthalmopathy. Study results and limitations: Among clonotypes expanded in thyroid above 0.001, most were also found in blood.

The clonotype was recovered from a woman under 30 with Graves' hyperthyroidism that later progressed to Graves' ophthalmopathy. Sequencing was done on a sample of blood.

In DNA form, the CDR3 reads TGTGCCAGCAGTTTCGGGACACAGAACACTGAAGCTTTCTTT. This codes for CASSFGTQNTEAFF. The chain is built from TRBV12-3 or TRBV12-4 and TRBJ1-1, with D tentatively TRBD1 (6 bases). The V and J ends lost 3 bases and 1 base respectively, with 9 bases between them. This CDR3 region has 14 residues.